This T cell receptor beta chain came from a study of shared clonotypes between healthy human individuals. This CDR3 has 17 amino acids. The ends were cut back, 3 bases at V and 4 bases at J, with 21 bases in the middle. In germline, CDR1 is SGHAT, CDR2 FQNNGV. Several immunoSEQ plates received, in even portions, the genomic DNA of each subset. Assay used: immunoSEQ multiplex PCR; TCRdb lists only in-frame clones, some missing. The sample records 2 million to 2.5 million clones, over 85% being singletons. The chain couples TRBV11-2 to TRBJ2-5, with D perhaps being TRBD1 or TRBD2 (5 bases each). Sequences were obtained from naive CD4+ T cells from PBMCs. Subset here: CD45RA+ positively selected. The sequence came from a young man in good health. Some clones in this sample may be carry-over from other donors' samples. The CDR3 DNA sequence: TGTGCCAGCAGCTTTTTTGGTCCTGGGGGTTTAGGAGAGACCCAGTACTTC. Protein: CASSFFGPGGLGETQYF. Full variable domain (rest looked up from reference TRBV11-2 and TRBJ2-5): EAGVAQSPRYKIIEKRQSVAFWCNPISGHATLYWYQQILGQGPKLLIQFQNNGVVDDSQLPKDRFSAERLKGVDSTLKIQPAKLEDSAVYLCASSFFGPGGLGETQYFGPGTRLLVL.